Each of the 32 T cell receptor beta chains below was sequenced from the same sample in a study of T cell changes during pregnancy in multiple sclerosis (dated by TCRdb to about 2019). Preparation of the library involved the immunoSEQ multiplex PCR assay. TCRdb took over this immuneACCESS table, retaining in-frame rearrangements with V and J assigned. Such tables are incomplete; in checked studies, under half of the missing clones stem from an unresolved V gene, and the remainder is unexplained. The sample table shows tens of thousands of clones, and 92% are seen once. Under 0.95% of the sample lies in the top ten. This material consisted of CD4+ T cells from peripheral blood mononuclear cells, taken in the third trimester of pregnancy. These receptors came from a female donor with multiple sclerosis, enrolled in a pregnancy study.

The V gene is TRBV2, the J gene TRBJ1-2, with 7 bases matching TRBD1. Germline values: CDR1 SNHLY, CDR2 FYNNEI. The V and J ends lost 6 bases and 4 bases, in that order; junction bases with no gene match: 14. The CDR3 covers 16 residues. The CDR3 loop reads CASSETGQPVGYGYTF. CDR3 nucleotide sequence: TGTGCCAGCAGCGAGACGGGACAGCCGGTAGGCTATGGCTACACCTTC.

The chain couples TRBV6-6 to TRBJ2-5; 10 nucleotides align to TRBD2. Germline V CDR1 and CDR2: MNHNY, SVGAGI (reference sequence). This CDR3 contains 16 residues. Losses at the gene ends were 2 bases for V and 3 bases for J; bases not matched to a gene: 6. The CDR3 sequence is CASSYERGGSKETQYF. The CDR3 coding sequence is TGTGCCAGCAGTTACGAGCGGGGGGGCAGTAAAGAGACCCAGTACTTC.

V usage is TRBV2 and J usage is TRBJ2-3, with D uncertain. In germline, CDR1 is SNHLY, CDR2 FYNNEI. With 6 bases removed from V and 2 bases from J, the gap between germline ends came to 6 bases. The CDR3 is 12 residues long. The CDR3 coding sequence is TGTGCCAGCAGCGTTGTCACAGATACGCAGTATTTT. It is translated as CASSVVTDTQYF.

This sequence joins TRBV4-3 and TRBJ2-6, with D perhaps TRBD1 (6 bases). The germline V gene encodes CDR1 LGHNA and CDR2 YSLEER. The CDR3 totals 19 residues. The ends were cut back, 4 bases at V and 1 base at J, with 20 bases in the middle. CDR3 in DNA: TGCGCCAGCAGCCCCCGGACAGCCCCCGAGGGGTCTGGGGCCAACGTCCTGACTTTC. It yields the protein CASSPRTAPEGSGANVLTF.

The V gene is TRBV29-1, the J gene TRBJ2-1; D is perhaps TRBD1 (5 bases). This CDR3 region has 15 residues. Per germline, CDR1 SQVTM and CDR2 ANQGSEA. The V end lost 1 base, the J end lost 9 bases, and 19 bases lay between the germline ends. In DNA form, the CDR3 reads TGCAGCGTTGAAGGCCGAATTAGGGGTTGGGTTGAGCAGTTCTTC. This encodes CSVEGRIRGWVEQFF.

V usage is TRBV4-3 and J usage is TRBJ2-3; a weak D match, TRBD1 (6 bases). This CDR3 region has 15 residues. Trimming shortened V by 1 base and J by 2 bases, and 10 bases separated the two germline ends. Germline loops: CDR1 LGHNA, CDR2 YSLEER. CDR3 in DNA: TGCGCCAGCAGCCAAGGCAGGGGCCCCACAGATACGCAGTATTTT. Amino acid sequence: CASSQGRGPTDTQYF.

This chain connects TRBV19 to TRBJ1-2, with D perhaps matching TRBD1 (5 bases). This CDR3 spans 14 amino acids. Trimming left V 3 bases short and J 8 bases short, with 16 bases between. The germline V gene has CDR1 LNHDA and CDR2 SQIVND (reference sequence). The CDR3 reads CASSMIQGAYGYTF. The CDR3 DNA is TGTGCCAGTAGTATGATCCAGGGCGCCTACGGCTACACCTTC.

This clone was observed a single time. The chain is built from TRBV7-2 and TRBJ1-2, with a tentative D call TRBD1 (5 bases). CDR1 and CDR2 (germline): SGHTA, FQGNSA. CDR3 length: 14 amino acids. The germline V and J ends were trimmed by 3 bases and 4 bases, with 12 bases remaining between them. The CDR3: CASSFRQGSYGYTF. CDR3 sequence (DNA): TGTGCCAGCAGCTTTCGGCAGGGTTCCTATGGCTACACCTTC. Variable domain in full (rest from reference TRBV7-2 and TRBJ1-2): GAGVSQSPSNKVTEKGKDVELRCDPISGHTALYWYRQSLGQGLEFLIYFQGNSAPDKSGLPSDRFSAERTGGSVSTLTIQRTQQEDSAVYLCASSFRQGSYGYTFGSGTRLTVV.

The V gene is TRBV2, the J gene TRBJ2-5; TRBD1 matches at 8 bases. The CDR3 extends over 14 amino acids. Losses at the gene ends were 7 bases for V and 5 bases for J; bases not matched to a gene: 9. CDR1 SNHLY and CDR2 FYNNEI come from the germline V gene. CDR3 nucleotides: TGTGCCAGCATCCCGAGGACAGGGACCGAGACCCAGTACTTC. Its protein is CASIPRTGTETQYF.

V gene TRBV7-2 combines with J gene TRBJ1-2, with 8 bases lining up with TRBD1. With V trimmed by 5 bases and J by 4 bases, 9 bases remained unmatched. CDR3 length equals 15 residues. In germline, CDR1 is SGHTA, CDR2 FQGNSA. CDR3 sequence reads: CASSTLEGQAYGYTF. In DNA, the CDR3 is TGTGCCAGCAGCACCTTGGAGGGACAGGCCTATGGCTACACCTTC.

J is TRBJ2-5 and V is TRBV5-6; no clear D. CDR3 length equals 15 residues. Germline-derived CDR1 and CDR2 are SGHDT and YYEEEE. V dropped 0 bases and J dropped 1 base, with 10 bases sitting between them. The DNA for the CDR3 is TGTGCCAGCAGCTTGGGGAGACTGTTCCAAGAGACCCAGTACTTC. Amino acids: CASSLGRLFQETQYF.

The chain recombines TRBV9 with TRBJ1-3, with D possibly TRBD1 on 5 matching bases. V lost 3 bases, J lost 3 bases, and 16 bases lay in between. The CDR3 length is 16 residues. Germline CDR1 and CDR2: SGDLS and YYNGEE. In DNA, the CDR3 is TGTGCCAGCAGCGCGTCTCTGCCCGGGGGTGGAAACACCATATATTTT. Translated: CASSASLPGGGNTIYF.

This chain links TRBV19 with TRBJ2-3; perhaps TRBD2 as D (6 bases). V lost 9 bases and J lost 0, with 13 bases in between. Germline V lookup: CDR1 LNHDA, CDR2 SQIVND (reference sequence). The CDR3 spans 14 residues. The CDR3 loop is CASDGGGSTDTQYF. The CDR3 coding sequence is TGTGCCAGCGACGGGGGAGGAAGCACAGATACGCAGTATTTT. The entire variable domain, with the rest obtained from reference TRBV19 and TRBJ2-3, is as follows: DGGITQSPKYLFRKEGQNVTLSCEQNLNHDAMYWYRQDPGQGLRLIYYSQIVNDFQKGDIAEGYSVSREKKESFPLTVTSAQKNPTAFYLCASDGGGSTDTQYFGPGTRLTVL.

The rearrangement joins TRBV18 to TRBJ1-2, with a tentative D call TRBD1 (6 bases). In germline, CDR1 is KGHSH, CDR2 LQKENI. V gave up 3 bases and J gave up 1 base, with 9 bases separating them. The CDR3 spans 14 residues. The CDR3 protein is CASSPGQHNYGYTF. The CDR3 DNA reads as TGTGCCAGCTCACCCGGACAGCATAACTATGGCTACACCTTC.

The chain is built from TRBV6-8 and TRBJ1-2; weak D call: TRBD1 (6 bases). Trimming took off 0 bases at V and 5 bases at J, with 13 bases between the two ends. Germline lookup yields CDR1 MNHGY and CDR2 SAAAGT. The CDR3 is 15 residues long. CDR3 nucleotides: TGTGCCAGCAGTTACTCGTACAGGGAAGGGTATGGCTACACCTTC. Protein: CASSYSYREGYGYTF.

The chain employs TRBV6-6 and TRBJ1-1, with D possibly TRBD1 on 5 matching bases. Germline V CDR1 and CDR2: MNHNY, SVGAGI (reference sequence). CDR3 size: 15 residues. V lost 6 bases, J lost 3 bases, and 17 bases lay in between. CDR3 nucleotides: TGTGCCAGCAGGGTAGAGAGAGACAGATACACTGAAGCTTTCTTT. The encoded protein is CASRVERDRYTEAFF.

The gene calls are TRBV30 and TRBJ2-5, with 11 bases matching TRBD2. From germline, CDR1 is GTSNPN and CDR2 SVGIG (reference sequence). The CDR3 extends over 22 amino acids. Germline trimming cut 0 bases from V and 0 bases from J; bases unmatched to any gene: 21. For the CDR3, the DNA is TGTGCCTGGAGTGTACTTGGTGGGGGTGGGACTAGCGGCTTACCGTACCAAGAGACCCAGTACTTC. This encodes CAWSVLGGGGTSGLPYQETQYF.

The J gene is TRBJ2-6, the V gene TRBV18; 9 bases line up with TRBD1. The CDR3 runs 17 residues. V lost 1 base, J lost 2 bases, and 3 bases stayed unmatched. CDR1 and CDR2 from the germline V gene are KGHSH and LQKENI. CDR3 region: CASSPLGTGTGANVLTF. CDR3 nucleotides: TGTGCCAGCTCACCACTAGGGACAGGGACTGGGGCCAACGTCCTGACTTTC.

The rearrangement joins TRBV7-6 to TRBJ2-1; D ambiguous. The V gene lost 5 bases and the J gene lost 6 bases, with 5 bases spanning the gap. Germline lookup yields CDR1 SGHVS and CDR2 FNYEAQ. CDR3 length: 11 residues. CDR3 loop: CASSPVNEQFF. CDR3 nucleotide sequence: TGTGCCAGCAGCCCGGTCAATGAGCAGTTCTTC.

This chain links TRBV2 with TRBJ2-5, with 13 nucleotides matching TRBD2. This CDR3 spans 17 amino acids. The junction had 8 bases not matched to a gene; V was cut back by 5 bases and J by 2 bases. Germline CDR1 is SNHLY and CDR2 is FYNNEI. CDR3 nucleotide sequence: TGTGCCAGCAGTCGACTAGCGGGGGGAATATCTCAAGAGACCCAGTACTTC. It yields the protein CASSRLAGGISQETQYF.

This chain uses TRBV7-2 with TRBJ1-5; D perhaps matches TRBD1 (6 bases). The CDR3 is 16 residues long. Per germline, CDR1 SGHTA and CDR2 FQGNSA. V lost 4 bases, J lost 2 bases, and 15 bases lay in between. The CDR3 reads CASSSRGAIGNQPQHF. Here the CDR3 DNA reads TGTGCCAGCAGCTCCAGGGGAGCCATAGGCAATCAGCCCCAGCATTTT.

The rearrangement joins TRBV6-1 to TRBJ1-6, with 8 bases that match TRBD1. V lost 4 bases, J lost 14 bases, and 10 bases stayed unmatched. CDR1 and CDR2 (germline): MNHNS, SASEGT. CDR3 length: 14 residues. The CDR3 sequence is CASSALGQGVTLHF. In DNA, the CDR3 is TGTGCCAGCAGTGCTCTCGGACAGGGTGTGACCCTCCACTTT.

The chain's CDR3 is CASAEETETQYF. The CDR3 coding sequence is TGCGCCAGCGCAGAGGAAACGGAGACCCAGTACTTC. This chain joins TRBV4-1 and TRBJ2-5; D not certain. V lost 8 bases, J lost 5 bases, and 12 bases lay in between. The CDR3 spans 12 residues. Germline loops: CDR1 MGHRA, CDR2 YSYEKL.

The chain carries TRBV5-6 and TRBJ1-1, with D possibly matching TRBD1 (5 bases). The CDR3 has 15 amino acids. CDR1 and CDR2 (germline): SGHDT, YYEEEE. V shed 0 bases and J shed 3 bases, with 12 bases lying between them. This CDR3 is CASSLGAGRYTEAFF. For the CDR3, the DNA is TGTGCCAGCAGCTTGGGTGCAGGGCGCTACACTGAAGCTTTCTTT.

The rearrangement uses TRBV2 and TRBJ2-6, with D perhaps TRBD1 (6 bases). V was trimmed by 6 bases and J by 2 bases, leaving 11 bases between them. The CDR3 runs 15 residues. Germline V gene data show CDR1 as SNHLY and CDR2 as FYNNEI. The chain's CDR3 is CASSRDMPGANVLTF. The DNA of the CDR3 is TGTGCCAGCAGCAGGGACATGCCTGGGGCCAACGTCCTGACTTTC.

The chain combines TRBV19 with TRBJ1-2, with a tentative D call TRBD1 (6 bases). The germline V gene has CDR1 LNHDA and CDR2 SQIVND (reference sequence). CDR3 length: 13 amino acids. Trimming took off 6 bases at V and 4 bases at J, with 12 bases between the two ends. The CDR3 DNA sequence: TGTGCCAGTAGGACCAGGGGAGTCTATGGCTACACCTTC. This translates into CASRTRGVYGYTF.

V and J are TRBV5-6 and TRBJ2-5; the D gene is possibly TRBD1 (7 bases). The J call is doubtful: the DNA matches TRBJ2-7 better. Germline CDR1 is SGHDT and CDR2 is YYEEEE. This CDR3 has 14 residues. In DNA, the CDR3 is TGTGCCAGCAGCCCTGGGGGGACAGCCTACGAGCAGTACTTC. Translated: CASSPGGTAYEQYF.

The chain combines TRBV30 with TRBJ1-1; tentative D call: TRBD1 (5 bases). Germline CDR1 reads GTSNPN; CDR2 reads SVGIG (reference sequence). The V and J ends lost 2 bases and 8 bases respectively, with 15 bases between them. The CDR3 covers 13 residues. The CDR3: CAWSKTPRGEAFF. Here the CDR3 DNA reads TGTGCCTGGAGTAAGACTCCTCGGGGGGAAGCTTTCTTT.

The V call is TRBV7-5, the J call TRBJ1-5; the DNA was not compared with TRBD1, the D call given in the table. TRBV7-5 is described as a pseudogene. The CDR3 runs 20 residues. The CDR3 reads CVRSSLPRQGAKFSNQPQHF. CDR3 nucleotides: TGTGTCAGAAGCTCTCTCCCCCGACAGGGGGCAAAATTTAGCAATCAGCCCCAGCATTTT.

The rearrangement links TRBV13 to TRBJ2-3, with 10 bases aligning to TRBD2. CDR3 length equals 13 residues. V lost 6 bases and J lost 3; bases outside the gene matches: 0. Per the germline V gene, CDR1 is PRHDT and CDR2 is FYEKMQ (reference sequence). The DNA for the CDR3 is TGTGCCAGCAGGACTAGCGGGACAGATACGCAGTATTTT. Its protein is CASRTSGTDTQYF.

The CDR3 loop reads CASSSGLTVLREQYF. CDR3 nucleotides: TGTGCCAGCAGTTCAGGGCTAACTGTCCTAAGGGAGCAGTACTTC. The chain couples TRBV6-5 to TRBJ2-7; a possible D gene is TRBD1 (5 bases). The germline V and J ends were trimmed by 4 bases and 7 bases, with 20 bases remaining between them. The CDR3 runs to 15 residues. Germline loops: CDR1 MNHEY, CDR2 SVGAGI.

This chain connects TRBV7-2 to TRBJ2-1; no reliable D call. Trimming removed 5 bases from V and 9 bases from J, with 20 bases in between. The CDR3 is 15 residues long. Germline V CDR1 and CDR2: SGHTA, FQGNSA. The CDR3 nucleotides read TGTGCCAGCAGCCATGCTAGATCGGGTACGGGTGAGCAGTTCTTC. This codes for CASSHARSGTGEQFF.